The source of this T cell receptor (beta chain) is a study of cytomegalovirus exposure and HLA in healthy donors. PCR involved 60 Vbeta and 13 Jbeta primers. The assay was immunoSEQ multiplex PCR, and TCRdb's table has in-frame clones only and misses some. The sample records 180,000 or so clones, more than 70% being singletons. This clone was observed once. Its matching antigen is unknown. Other DNA sequences in the same sample also yield this CDR3. Study outcomes and limitations: In a later analysis, HLA-C alleles had the fewest associated TCRs, DRB1 alleles the most. Certain sequence variants were highly shared and formed a cluster, and this cluster was likely a sequencing artifact.

In germline, CDR1 is LNHNV, CDR2 YYDKDF (reference sequence). The CDR3 has 21 residues. Trimming cost V 3 bases and J 0 bases; bases outside gene matches: 18. This sequence joins TRBV15 and TRBJ2-4, with 9 bases identical to TRBD2. The source is a girl aged 10-17 years in good health and CMV-seropositive. Source material: PBMCs. CDR3 nucleotides: TGTGCCACCAGCAGGGTGCTGGGCGGGAGGGTCGTGTACCTAGCCAAAAACATTCAGTACTTC. This translates into CATSRVLGGRVVYLAKNIQYF.